The rows below give T cell receptor beta chains drawn from one sample of a study of molecular identifiers for immune sequencing clone quantification. TCRdb reprocessed the PCR reads with MiXCR, giving one entry per CDR3 protein. The table includes approximately 500,000 distinct CDR3 sequences, 20% to 25% detected once. The source material was naive CD8+ T cells from blood, with Jurkat cell RNA spiked in. The receptors were sampled from a human donor in good health. Some libraries in this study had Jurkat cell RNA spiked in. The CDR3 runs from the conserved cysteine through the conserved F or W. D genes are given only for firm matches. Part of the rows lack a size; the others show once, few, many or a class for expanded clones.

v_gene	d_gene	j_gene	abundance	CDR3aa	CDR3nt
TRBV29-1	-	TRBJ2-5	many	CSVRTFQETQYF	TGCAGCGTACGGACATTTCAAGAGACCCAGTACTTC
TRBV6-5	-	TRBJ2-1	few	CASSLTGFNEQFF	TGTGCCAGCAGCCTAACAGGGTTTAATGAGCAGTTCTTC
TRBV20-1	-	TRBJ1-1	many	CSAPSRTEAFF	TGCAGTGCGCCTTCCCGGACTGAAGCTTTCTTT
TRBV7-3	TRBD2	TRBJ2-3	many	CASSLGTSGTDTQYF	TGTGCCAGCAGCCTTGGGACTAGCGGGACAGATACGCAGTATTTT
TRBV27	TRBD1	TRBJ2-7	-	CASSPWTGIGYEQYF	TGTGCCAGCAGCCCATGGACAGGGATTGGTTACGAGCAGTACTTC
TRBV5-6	-	TRBJ1-3	-	CASSTGQAGSTIYF	TGTGCCAGCAGCACGGGACAAGCTGGAAGCACCATATATTTT
TRBV27	-	TRBJ2-5	-	CASSSGVETQYF	TGTGCCAGCAGTTCAGGGGTCGAGACCCAGTACTTC
TRBV9	TRBD2	TRBJ2-1	-	CASSSPAGGTYELFF	TGTGCCAGCAGCTCCCCAGCGGGAGGTACCTATGAGCTGTTCTTC
TRBV2	-	TRBJ1-2	-	CASSEFPDGNYGYIF	TGTGCCAGCAGTGAGTTCCCGGACGGGAACTATGGCTACATCTTC
TRBV5-3	TRBD1	TRBJ2-4	-	CASSSPGQGAANIQYF	TGTGCCAGCAGCTCCCCGGGACAGGGGGCTGCAAACATCCAGTACTTC
TRBV12-3/TRBV12-4	-	TRBJ2-7	-	CASSLQVSEQYF	TGTGCCAGCAGTCTACAGGTCTCCGAGCAGTACTTC
TRBV20-1	TRBD2	TRBJ2-7	many	CSASAGGISYEQYF	TGCAGTGCTAGCGCGGGGGGGATATCCTACGAGCAGTACTTC
TRBV2	-	TRBJ2-7	-	CASSERRFSTYEQYF	TGTGCCAGCAGTGAACGGAGATTTTCGACCTACGAGCAGTACTTC
TRBV7-8	-	TRBJ2-4	once	CASSLDGKNIQYF	TGTGCCAGCAGCTTAGATGGGAAAAACATTCAGTACTTC
TRBV4-3	TRBD1	TRBJ2-2	few	CASSPVTGANTGELFF	TGCGCCAGCAGCCCCGTCACAGGGGCGAACACCGGGGAGCTGTTTTTT
TRBV20-1	-	TRBJ2-7	few	CSAHHHGYEQYF	TGCAGTGCTCATCACCACGGTTACGAGCAGTACTTC
TRBV13	-	TRBJ1-1	many	CASSLITVAEAFF	TGTGCCAGCAGCTTGATCACTGTGGCTGAAGCTTTCTTT
TRBV5-5	-	TRBJ2-6	many	CASSLAFSGANVLTF	TGTGCCAGCAGTCTGGCCTTCTCTGGGGCCAACGTCCTGACTTTC
TRBV20-1	-	TRBJ1-5	few	CSAREATESYSNQPQHF	TGCAGTGCTAGAGAGGCGACAGAGTCTTATAGCAATCAGCCCCAGCATTTT
TRBV13	-	TRBJ2-3	many	CASSPRMGGPDTQYF	TGTGCCAGCAGCCCCCGGATGGGCGGGCCAGATACGCAGTATTTT
TRBV24-1	-	TRBJ2-7	many	CATSDFGGEQYF	TGTGCCACCAGTGATTTCGGGGGAGAGCAGTACTTC
TRBV12-3/TRBV12-4	-	TRBJ2-1	-	CASSTKRNPRTYNEQFF	TGTGCCAGCAGTACTAAGCGGAACCCCCGGACTTACAATGAGCAGTTCTTC
TRBV5-6	TRBD1	TRBJ1-2	many	CASSFGTGGGYGYTF	TGTGCCAGCAGCTTTGGGACAGGAGGTGGCTATGGCTACACCTTC
TRBV4-3	-	TRBJ1-5	few	CASSPDLPPNQPQHF	TGCGCCAGCAGCCCGGACCTTCCCCCAAATCAGCCCCAGCATTTT
TRBV19	TRBD1	TRBJ1-1	many	CASRTGGTEAFF	TGTGCCAGCAGAACAGGGGGCACTGAAGCTTTCTTT
TRBV10-3	-	TRBJ2-3	many	CAISEGSSPTQYF	TGTGCCATCAGTGAAGGGAGTAGCCCTACGCAGTATTTT
TRBV4-3	-	TRBJ1-3	-	CASSQTNGGNTIYF	TGCGCCAGCAGCCAGACGAACGGAGGAAACACCATATATTTT
TRBV11-2	-	TRBJ2-1	-	CASSTRASPSYNEQFF	TGTGCCAGCAGCACCCGGGCTAGCCCCTCCTACAATGAGCAGTTCTTC
TRBV5-6	TRBD2	TRBJ2-2	many	CASSSATSGITGELFF	TGTGCCAGCAGCTCAGCGACTAGCGGGATAACCGGGGAGCTGTTTTTT
TRBV12-5	TRBD2	TRBJ2-7	-	CASLNLGTSGGVVYEQYF	TGTGCTAGTTTAAACCTCGGGACTAGCGGGGGGGTAGTCTACGAGCAGTACTTC
TRBV5-6	TRBD1	TRBJ1-5	-	CASSSGTVYSNQPQHF	TGTGCCAGCAGTTCCGGGACAGTTTATAGCAATCAGCCCCAGCATTTT
TRBV11-2	-	TRBJ2-5	-	CASSSRLGETQYF	TGTGCCAGCAGCTCCCGTCTGGGGGAGACCCAGTACTTC
TRBV19	-	TRBJ2-3	many	CASSAPVSADTQYF	TGTGCCAGTAGTGCCCCCGTTAGCGCAGATACGCAGTATTTT
TRBV20-1	-	TRBJ1-1	many	CSAPTGRPMNTEAFF	TGCAGTGCTCCTACAGGGAGACCCATGAACACTGAAGCTTTCTTT
TRBV7-2	TRBD2	TRBJ2-1	-	CASSPPLRGCYEQFF	TGTGCCAGCAGCCCTCCCTTGCGGGGGTGCTACGAGCAGTTCTTC
TRBV27	TRBD1	TRBJ1-6	few	CASRAGGPYNSPLHF	TGTGCCAGCAGGGCAGGGGGACCCTATAATTCACCCCTCCACTTT
TRBV27	TRBD1	TRBJ1-2	-	CASSLQGVPNGYTF	TGTGCCAGCAGTTTACAGGGGGTGCCGAATGGCTACACCTTC
TRBV2	TRBD2	TRBJ2-3	-	CASRAGTSGILYTQYF	TGTGCCAGCAGGGCCGGGACTAGCGGGATCCTCTATACGCAGTATTTT
TRBV20-1	-	TRBJ2-3	-	CSARGRTVSTDTQYF	TGCAGTGCTAGAGGGCGGACAGTCAGCACAGATACGCAGTATTTT
TRBV20-1	TRBD2	TRBJ2-3	-	CSAPSLTLAGGPTTDTQYF	TGCAGTGCCCCCAGTTTGACACTAGCGGGGGGCCCGACCACAGATACGCAGTATTTT
TRBV28	-	TRBJ2-7	many	CASADGPTYEQYF	TGTGCCAGCGCCGACGGACCCACCTACGAGCAGTACTTC
TRBV6-6	TRBD1	TRBJ2-7	-	CASSDITDGGQVYEQYF	TGTGCCAGCAGTGATATCACGGATGGGGGACAGGTCTACGAGCAGTACTTC
TRBV5-1	TRBD1	TRBJ2-3	many	CASSLLGQGSTQYF	TGCGCCAGCAGCTTATTGGGACAGGGTTCTACGCAGTATTTT
TRBV7-9	-	TRBJ2-7	few	CASSVPRGPPSEQYF	TGTGCCAGCAGCGTCCCTCGGGGGCCGCCTAGCGAGCAGTACTTC
TRBV5-1	TRBD1	TRBJ1-5	many	CASSVDRGRGNQPQHF	TGCGCCAGCAGCGTGGACAGGGGGCGGGGGAATCAGCCCCAGCATTTT
TRBV7-9	-	TRBJ2-7	many	CASRDRSSYEQYF	TGTGCCAGCAGGGACAGAAGCTCCTACGAGCAGTACTTC
TRBV2	-	TRBJ2-1	few	CASSTGEQFF	TGTGCCAGCAGTACGGGGGAGCAGTTCTTC
TRBV7-9	-	TRBJ2-7	-	CASTGPLSYEQYF	TGTGCCAGCACCGGGCCTCTGTCCTACGAGCAGTACTTC